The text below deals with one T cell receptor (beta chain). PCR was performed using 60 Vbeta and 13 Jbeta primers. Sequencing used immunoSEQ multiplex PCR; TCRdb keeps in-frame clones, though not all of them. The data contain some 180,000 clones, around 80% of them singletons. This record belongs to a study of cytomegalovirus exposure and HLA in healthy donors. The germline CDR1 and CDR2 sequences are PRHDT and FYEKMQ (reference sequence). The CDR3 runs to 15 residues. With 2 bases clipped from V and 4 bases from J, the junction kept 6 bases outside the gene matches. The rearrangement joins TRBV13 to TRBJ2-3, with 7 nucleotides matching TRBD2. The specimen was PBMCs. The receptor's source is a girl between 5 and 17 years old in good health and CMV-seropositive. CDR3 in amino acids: CASSLKAGPADTQYF. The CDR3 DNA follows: TGTGCCAGCAGCTTAAAAGCGGGACCCGCAGATACGCAGTATTTT.